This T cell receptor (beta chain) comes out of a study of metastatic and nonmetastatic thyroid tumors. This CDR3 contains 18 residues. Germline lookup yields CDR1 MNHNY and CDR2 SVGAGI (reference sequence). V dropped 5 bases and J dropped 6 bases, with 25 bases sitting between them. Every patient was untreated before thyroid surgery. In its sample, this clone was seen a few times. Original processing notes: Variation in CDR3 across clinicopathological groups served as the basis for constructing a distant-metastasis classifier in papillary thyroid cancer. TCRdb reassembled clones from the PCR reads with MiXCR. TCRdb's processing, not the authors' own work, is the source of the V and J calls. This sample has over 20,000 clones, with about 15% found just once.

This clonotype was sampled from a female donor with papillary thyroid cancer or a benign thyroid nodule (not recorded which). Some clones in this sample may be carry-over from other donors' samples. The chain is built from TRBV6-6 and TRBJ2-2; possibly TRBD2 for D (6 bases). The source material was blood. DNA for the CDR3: TGTGCCAGCAGTCCGCGCCGTGTGGGGAGGTCAATTCCCGGGGAGCTGTTTTTT. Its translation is CASSPRRVGRSIPGELFF.